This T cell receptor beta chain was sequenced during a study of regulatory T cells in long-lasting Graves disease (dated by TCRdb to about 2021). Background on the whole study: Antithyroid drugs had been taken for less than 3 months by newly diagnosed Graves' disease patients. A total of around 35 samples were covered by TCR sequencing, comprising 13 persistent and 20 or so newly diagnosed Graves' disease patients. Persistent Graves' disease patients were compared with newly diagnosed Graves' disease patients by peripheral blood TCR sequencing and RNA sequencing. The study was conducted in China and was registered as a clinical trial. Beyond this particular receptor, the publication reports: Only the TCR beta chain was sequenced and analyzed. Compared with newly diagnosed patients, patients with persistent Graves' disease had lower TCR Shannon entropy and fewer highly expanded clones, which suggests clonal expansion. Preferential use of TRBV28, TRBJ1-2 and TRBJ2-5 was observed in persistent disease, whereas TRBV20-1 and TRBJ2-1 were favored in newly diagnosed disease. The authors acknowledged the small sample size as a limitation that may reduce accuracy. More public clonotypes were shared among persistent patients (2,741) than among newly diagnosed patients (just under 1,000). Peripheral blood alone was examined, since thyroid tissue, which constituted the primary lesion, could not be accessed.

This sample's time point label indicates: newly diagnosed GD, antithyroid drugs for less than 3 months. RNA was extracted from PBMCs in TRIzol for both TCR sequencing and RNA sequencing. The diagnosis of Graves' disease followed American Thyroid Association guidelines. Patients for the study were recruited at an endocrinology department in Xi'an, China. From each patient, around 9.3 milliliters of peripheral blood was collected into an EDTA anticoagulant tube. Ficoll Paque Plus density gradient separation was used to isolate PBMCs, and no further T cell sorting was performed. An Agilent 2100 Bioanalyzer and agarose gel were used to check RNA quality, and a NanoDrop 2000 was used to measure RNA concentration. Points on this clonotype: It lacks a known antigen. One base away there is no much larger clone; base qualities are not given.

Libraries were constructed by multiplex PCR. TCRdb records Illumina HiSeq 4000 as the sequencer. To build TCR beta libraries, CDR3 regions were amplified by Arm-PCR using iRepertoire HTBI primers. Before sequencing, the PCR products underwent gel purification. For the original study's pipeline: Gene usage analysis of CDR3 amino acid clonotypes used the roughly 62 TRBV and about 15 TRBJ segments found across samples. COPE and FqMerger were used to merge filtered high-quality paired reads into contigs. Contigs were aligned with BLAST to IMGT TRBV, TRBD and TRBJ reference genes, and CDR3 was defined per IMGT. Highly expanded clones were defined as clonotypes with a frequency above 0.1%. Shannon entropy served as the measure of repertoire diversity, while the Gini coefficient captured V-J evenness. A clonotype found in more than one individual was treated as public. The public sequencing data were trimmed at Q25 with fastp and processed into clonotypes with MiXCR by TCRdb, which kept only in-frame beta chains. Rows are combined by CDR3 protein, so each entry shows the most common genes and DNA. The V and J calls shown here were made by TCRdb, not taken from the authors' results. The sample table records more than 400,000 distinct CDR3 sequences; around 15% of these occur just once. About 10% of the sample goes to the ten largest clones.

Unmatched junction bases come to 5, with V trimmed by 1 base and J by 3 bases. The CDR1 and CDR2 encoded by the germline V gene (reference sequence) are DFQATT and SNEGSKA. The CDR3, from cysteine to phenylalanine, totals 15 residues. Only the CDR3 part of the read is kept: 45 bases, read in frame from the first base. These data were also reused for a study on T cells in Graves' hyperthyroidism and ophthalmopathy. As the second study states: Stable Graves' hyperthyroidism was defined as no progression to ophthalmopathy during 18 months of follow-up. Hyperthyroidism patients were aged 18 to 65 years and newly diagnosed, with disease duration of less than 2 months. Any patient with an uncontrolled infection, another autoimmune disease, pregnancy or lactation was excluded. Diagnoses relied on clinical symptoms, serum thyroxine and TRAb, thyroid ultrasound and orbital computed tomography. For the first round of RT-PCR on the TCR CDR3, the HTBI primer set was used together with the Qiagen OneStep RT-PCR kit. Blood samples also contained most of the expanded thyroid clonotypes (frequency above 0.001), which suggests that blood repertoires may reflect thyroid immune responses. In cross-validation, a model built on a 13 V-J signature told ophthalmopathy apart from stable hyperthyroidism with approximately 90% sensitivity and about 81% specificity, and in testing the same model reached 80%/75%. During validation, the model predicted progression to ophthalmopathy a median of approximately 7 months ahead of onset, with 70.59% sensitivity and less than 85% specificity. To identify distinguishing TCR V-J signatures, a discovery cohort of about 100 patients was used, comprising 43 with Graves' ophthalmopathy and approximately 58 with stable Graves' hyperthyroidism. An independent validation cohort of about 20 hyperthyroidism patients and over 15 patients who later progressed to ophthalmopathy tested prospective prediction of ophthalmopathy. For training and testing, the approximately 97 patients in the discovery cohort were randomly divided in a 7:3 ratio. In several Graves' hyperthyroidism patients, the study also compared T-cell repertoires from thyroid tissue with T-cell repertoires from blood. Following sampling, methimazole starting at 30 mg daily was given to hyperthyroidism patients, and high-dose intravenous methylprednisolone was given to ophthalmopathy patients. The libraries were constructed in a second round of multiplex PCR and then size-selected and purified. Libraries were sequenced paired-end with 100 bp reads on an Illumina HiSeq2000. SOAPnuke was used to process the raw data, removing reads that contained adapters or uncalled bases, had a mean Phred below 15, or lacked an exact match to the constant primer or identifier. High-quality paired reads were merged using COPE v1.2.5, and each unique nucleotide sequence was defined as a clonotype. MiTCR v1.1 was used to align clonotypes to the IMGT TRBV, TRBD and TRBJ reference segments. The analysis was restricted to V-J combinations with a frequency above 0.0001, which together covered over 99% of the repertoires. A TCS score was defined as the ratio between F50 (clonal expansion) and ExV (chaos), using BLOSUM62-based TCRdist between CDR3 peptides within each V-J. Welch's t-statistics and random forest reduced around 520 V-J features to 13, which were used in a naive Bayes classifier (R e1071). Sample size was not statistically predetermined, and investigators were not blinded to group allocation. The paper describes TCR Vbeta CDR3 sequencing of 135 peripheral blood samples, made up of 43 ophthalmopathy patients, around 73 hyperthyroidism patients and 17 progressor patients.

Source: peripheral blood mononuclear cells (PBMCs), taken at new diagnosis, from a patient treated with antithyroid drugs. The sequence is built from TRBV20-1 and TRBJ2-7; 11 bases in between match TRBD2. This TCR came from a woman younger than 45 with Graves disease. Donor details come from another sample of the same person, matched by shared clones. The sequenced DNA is TGCAGTGCTAGAGTCCCTAGCGGGGGGAACTACGAGCAGTACTTC. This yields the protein CSARVPSGGNYEQYF.